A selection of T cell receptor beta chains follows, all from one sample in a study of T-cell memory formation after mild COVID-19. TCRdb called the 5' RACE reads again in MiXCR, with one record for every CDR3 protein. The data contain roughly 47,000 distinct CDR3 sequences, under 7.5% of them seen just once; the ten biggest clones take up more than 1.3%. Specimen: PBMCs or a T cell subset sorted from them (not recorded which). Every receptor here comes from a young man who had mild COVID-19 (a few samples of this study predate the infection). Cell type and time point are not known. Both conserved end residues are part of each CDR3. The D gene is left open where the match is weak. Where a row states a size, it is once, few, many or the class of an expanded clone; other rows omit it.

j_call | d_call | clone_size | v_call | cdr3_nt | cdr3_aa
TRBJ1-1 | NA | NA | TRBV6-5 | TGTGCCAGCAGCCCCCTTCTTACTCGGGTGGAAGCTTTCTTT | CASSPLLTRVEAFF
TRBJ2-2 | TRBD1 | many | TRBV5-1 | TGCGCCAGCAGCGGGACAGGGAACACCGGGGAGCTGTTTTTT | CASSGTGNTGELFF
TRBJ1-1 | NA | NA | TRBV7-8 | TGTGCCAGCAGCTTAGAGTTCTTGACCCAGGGAGCTTTCTTT | CASSLEFLTQGAFF
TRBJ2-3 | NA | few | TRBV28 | TGTGCCAGCAGTTTCGGGGGACAGACCACAGATACGCAGTATTTT | CASSFGGQTTDTQYF
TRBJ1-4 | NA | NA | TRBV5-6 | TGTGCCAGCAGCGGGGGAACGAGAAGGGGTCTCCTAAGGGAAAAACTGTTTTTT | CASSGGTRRGLLREKLFF
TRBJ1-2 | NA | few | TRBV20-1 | TGCAGTGCTAGGATGCCTCGTGGCTACACCTTC | CSARMPRGYTF
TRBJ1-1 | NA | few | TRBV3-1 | TGTGCCAGCAGCCAAGCGGGGGGGATGATGAACACTGAAGCTTTCTTT | CASSQAGGMMNTEAFF
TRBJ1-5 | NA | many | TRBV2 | TGTGCCAGCAGTTTTACAGGGATATATCAGCCCCAGCATTTT | CASSFTGIYQPQHF
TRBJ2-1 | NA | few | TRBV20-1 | TGCAGTGCTAGACCGGAAAGCTCCTACAATGAGCAGTTCTTC | CSARPESSYNEQFF
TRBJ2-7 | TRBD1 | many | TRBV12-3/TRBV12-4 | TGTGCCAGCAGTCCTGGGGGACGGACAGGGACCTACGAGCAGTACTTC | CASSPGGRTGTYEQYF
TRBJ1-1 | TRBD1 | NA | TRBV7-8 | TGTGCCAGCAGCATTCCGGGACAGGGGGGCCGCGACACTGAAGCTTTCTTT | CASSIPGQGGRDTEAFF